This is a list of T cell receptor beta chains from one sample in a study of control samples from healthy donors and cancer patients. Repertoires were generated with immunoSEQ multiplex PCR, while TCRdb's copy carries only in-frame clones and drops some. The sample records roughly 100,000 clones, about 83% being singletons. The specimen sequenced was blood. The receptors come from a woman between 45 and 60 years old in good health. Each CDR3 is given with its conserved first and last residue. The D gene is left open where the match is weak. Some rows have no size entry. The others give once, few or many, or a class for an expanded clone.

j_call clone_size v_call d_call cdr3_aa cdr3_nt
TRBJ2-1 once TRBV29-1 TRBD1 CSVRDRGLNYNEQFF TGCAGCGTTCGCGACAGGGGGCTAAACTACAATGAGCAGTTCTTC
TRBJ1-5 . TRBV2 . CASSEEYSNQPQHF TGTGCCAGCAGTGAGGAGTATAGCAATCAGCCCCAGCATTTT
TRBJ2-1 . TRBV3-1/TRBV3-2 TRBD1 CASSQDLTGGLYNEQFF TGTGCCAGCAGCCAAGATCTGACAGGGGGGCTCTACAATGAGCAGTTCTTC
TRBJ2-1 . TRBV13 TRBD2 CASSAPQILAGSYNEQFF TGTGCCAGCAGCGCACCCCAAATTCTAGCGGGCTCCTACAATGAGCAGTTCTTC
TRBJ1-3 . TRBV9 . CASSPRLLSSGNTIYF TGTGCCAGCAGCCCTCGGTTACTCAGCTCTGGAAACACCATATATTTT
TRBJ1-5 . TRBV7-8 . CASSLGILVIQSNQPQHF TGTGCCAGCAGCCTAGGGATTTTAGTGATTCAGAGCAATCAGCCCCAGCATTTT
TRBJ1-5 . TRBV19 . CAGIRGNQPQHF TGTGCCGGTATTAGGGGCAATCAGCCCCAGCATTTT
TRBJ1-6 once TRBV9 . CASSAGYNSPLHF TGTGCCAGCAGCGCAGGGTACAATTCACCCCTCCACTTT
TRBJ2-3 . TRBV29-1 TRBD2 CSVLAGGTDTQYF TGCAGCGTTCTAGCGGGAGGGACAGATACGCAGTATTTT
TRBJ2-1 . TRBV7-2 . CASSLPERIAYNEQFF TGTGCCAGCAGCTTGCCTGAGCGCATAGCTTACAATGAGCAGTTCTTC
TRBJ1-1 . TRBV13 . CASSLVLVQLNTEAFF TGTGCCAGCAGCTTAGTTTTAGTACAGCTGAACACTGAAGCTTTCTTT
TRBJ2-7 few TRBV30 TRBD2 CAWSGRGGTSEQYF TGTGCCTGGAGTGGTCGGGGAGGGACCTCCGAGCAGTACTTC
TRBJ2-3 . TRBV7-2 TRBD2 CASSVTGTSDTDTQYF TGTGCCAGCAGCGTGACCGGGACTAGCGACACAGATACGCAGTATTTT
TRBJ1-4 . TRBV18 . CASSPGIAEKLFF TGTGCCAGCTCACCCGGGATCGCTGAAAAACTGTTTTTT
TRBJ2-7 . TRBV4-3 TRBD1 CASSQDETGAVSYEQYF TGCGCCAGCAGCCAAGACGAAACAGGGGCAGTGTCCTACGAGCAGTACTTC
TRBJ1-2 . TRBV9 . CASSLGWEDYYGYTF TGTGCCAGCAGCCTCGGGTGGGAGGATTACTATGGCTACACCTTC
TRBJ2-1 . TRBV2 TRBD1 CAGMGRGRYNEQFF TGTGCCGGAATGGGCAGGGGGCGATACAATGAGCAGTTCTTC
TRBJ1-2 . TRBV6-5 . CASSQTRNRYGYTF TGTGCCAGCAGCCAGACACGGAACCGCTATGGCTACACCTTC
TRBJ2-2 . TRBV4-3 TRBD1 CASSRYREGAGNTGELFF TGCGCCAGCAGCCGATACAGAGAGGGGGCGGGTAACACCGGGGAGCTGTTTTTT
TRBJ2-5 . TRBV28 . CASSPLPTRAQYF TGTGCCAGCAGTCCCCTCCCGACGAGGGCCCAGTACTTC
TRBJ2-3 few TRBV28 . CASSLPRQVGTDTQYF TGTGCCAGCAGTTTACCTAGACAGGTTGGCACAGATACGCAGTATTTT
TRBJ2-5 once TRBV7-2 TRBD2 CASSASTSGYSPQYF TGTGCCAGCAGCGCTTCGACTAGCGGATACTCTCCCCAGTACTTC
TRBJ1-4 . TRBV7-6 . CASSLGLNGDEKLFF TGTGCCAGCAGCTTAGGACTGAACGGGGATGAAAAACTGTTTTTT
TRBJ1-5 once TRBV27 . CASRKRQGSGQPQHF TGTGCCAGCAGAAAGCGGCAGGGCTCGGGTCAGCCCCAGCATTTT
TRBJ1-2 . TRBV11-3 . CASSLDRPGEGYTF TGTGCCAGCAGCTTAGATCGCCCAGGGGAAGGCTACACCTTC
TRBJ2-7 . TRBV6-6 TRBD1 CATGTGTGNEQYF TGTGCCACCGGGACCGGGACAGGGAACGAGCAGTACTTC
TRBJ1-1 few TRBV4-1 TRBD1 CASSHPDRGNTEAFF TGCGCCAGCAGCCATCCCGACAGGGGGAACACTGAAGCTTTCTTT
TRBJ1-1 . TRBV6-5 . CASSYQADGGTEAFF TGTGCCAGCAGTTACCAGGCCGACGGGGGCACTGAAGCTTTCTTT
TRBJ1-1 . TRBV12-5 TRBD1 CASGLTGVGFGAFF TGTGCTAGTGGTTTGACAGGGGTGGGGTTCGGGGCTTTCTTT
TRBJ1-4 . TRBV15 . CATSRDREVRQGSEKLFF TGTGCCACCAGCAGAGATCGAGAGGTCCGGCAGGGGAGTGAAAAACTGTTTTTT
TRBJ1-6 . TRBV9 . CASSRAANSPLHF TGTGCCAGCAGCCGGGCAGCCAATTCACCCCTCCACTTT
TRBJ1-2 . TRBV13 TRBD1 CASSFRSGTGRMYGYTF TGTGCCAGCAGTTTTAGGTCCGGGACAGGGAGGATGTATGGCTACACCTTC
TRBJ1-5 . TRBV4-2 . CASSQESGVGPQHF TGTGCCAGCAGCCAAGAATCAGGGGTCGGACCCCAGCATTTT
TRBJ2-7 . TRBV3-1/TRBV3-2 . CASSQDTGHYEQYF TGTGCCAGCAGCCAAGACACGGGACACTACGAGCAGTACTTC
TRBJ1-1 . TRBV30 . CASSRGNTEAFF TGTGCCTCTTCCCGGGGGAACACTGAAGCTTTCTTT
TRBJ2-1 few TRBV13 . CASSLLTGPIPFSYNEQFF TGTGCCAGCAGCCTCTTGACCGGGCCGATTCCTTTCTCCTACAATGAGCAGTTCTTC
TRBJ1-2 . TRBV21-1 . CASNLGGYYGYTF TGTGCCAGCAACCTGGGGGGGTACTATGGCTACACCTTC
TRBJ1-1 . TRBV7-2 . CASSLFRVAGPLSEAFF TGTGCCAGCAGCTTATTTAGGGTCGCAGGGCCACTATCTGAAGCTTTCTTT
TRBJ2-2 once TRBV2 . CASSPPVFGTGELFF TGTGCCAGCAGTCCCCCGGTTTTCGGCACCGGGGAGCTGTTTTTT
TRBJ1-2 few TRBV5-6 TRBD1 CASSLQGAGGYTF TGTGCCAGCAGCCTACAGGGGGCGGGTGGCTACACCTTC
TRBJ2-3 . TRBV5-6 TRBD2 CASSGTWIAGTDTQYF TGTGCCAGCAGCGGGACGTGGATAGCGGGTACAGATACGCAGTATTTT
TRBJ2-7 . TRBV28 . CASSQLGQSYEQYF TGTGCCAGCAGCCAATTAGGACAGTCCTACGAGCAGTACTTC
TRBJ2-3 . TRBV9 . CASSVVADTQYF TGTGCCAGCAGCGTAGTAGCAGATACGCAGTATTTT
TRBJ1-5 few TRBV21-1 . CASGPDEGLNQPQHF TGTGCCAGCGGCCCCGATGAGGGACTCAATCAGCCCCAGCATTTT
TRBJ1-1 . TRBV4-3 . CASSQDSRGVGTEAFF TGCGCCAGCAGCCAAGATAGTAGAGGGGTAGGGACTGAAGCTTTCTTT
TRBJ2-2 . TRBV5-5 TRBD1 CASSLGTGDTGELFF TGTGCCAGCAGCTTGGGGACAGGGGACACCGGGGAGCTGTTTTTT
TRBJ2-3 . TRBV5-1 TRBD2 CASSTTPATSGSGDTQYF TGCGCCAGCAGCACGACACCGGCGACTAGCGGGAGCGGAGATACGCAGTATTTT
TRBJ1-4 . TRBV27 . CASSLQLVLAGEGKLFF TGTGCCAGCAGTCTTCAACTGGTTTTGGCAGGGGAAGGAAAACTGTTTTTT
TRBJ1-5 . TRBV2 . CASSRDTYSNQPQHF TGTGCCAGCAGCCGGGACACCTATAGCAATCAGCCCCAGCATTTT
TRBJ2-7 . TRBV6-2/TRBV6-3 . CASSYPSTQQYF TGTGCCAGCAGTTACCCGTCTACGCAGCAGTACTTC
TRBJ1-5 . TRBV20-1 TRBD1 CSASTGVGVSNQPQHF TGCAGTGCTAGTACAGGGGTTGGGGTTAGCAATCAGCCCCAGCATTTT
TRBJ1-1 . TRBV11-2 . CASSHPGSNTEAFF TGTGCCAGCAGCCACCCGGGGTCGAACACTGAAGCTTTCTTT
TRBJ2-7 . TRBV6-5 . CASIRGREFGEQYF TGTGCCAGCATTCGAGGCAGGGAGTTTGGCGAGCAGTACTTC
TRBJ2-3 . TRBV11-3 TRBD2 CASSLSGTSGTDTQYF TGTGCCAGCAGCTTATCTGGGACTAGCGGCACAGATACGCAGTATTTT
TRBJ1-1 . TRBV19 . CASSAGPTTTEAFF TGTGCCAGTAGTGCCGGCCCAACCACCACTGAAGCTTTCTTT
TRBJ2-7 medium-sized TRBV28 TRBD1 CASSPHSGTGSGEQYF TGTGCCAGCAGTCCCCACTCCGGGACAGGGAGTGGCGAGCAGTACTTC
TRBJ1-4 . TRBV7-9 . CASSSRDSDEKLFF TGTGCCAGCAGCTCCCGGGACTCCGATGAAAAACTGTTTTTT
TRBJ2-1 . TRBV11-3 . CASTNWDNEQFF TGTGCCAGCACAAATTGGGACAATGAGCAGTTCTTC
TRBJ1-5 few TRBV2 . CASSSDSYSNQPQHF TGTGCCAGCAGTTCCGACAGTTATAGCAATCAGCCCCAGCATTTT